A single sample gave rise to the 22 T cell receptor beta chains below, sequenced in a study of OX40 agonist ivuxolimab in advanced cancers. Assay used: immunoSEQ multiplex PCR; TCRdb lists only in-frame clones, some missing. The profile covers about 45,000 clones, with around 90% appearing a single time and 13% to 15% taken by the ten largest. Sequences were derived from CD4+ or CD8+ T cells sorted from blood, sampled in a trial of the OX40 agonist ivuxolimab. All receptors derive from an adult with an advanced solid tumor such as melanoma, head and neck, liver or kidney cancer.

The chain carries TRBV27 and TRBJ2-1, with 8 bases that match TRBD1. With V trimmed by 5 bases and J by 4 bases, 7 bases remained unmatched. Germline V lookup: CDR1 MNHEY, CDR2 SMNVEV (reference sequence). This CDR3 is built from 15 residues. Here the CDR3 reads CASSPRQGIYNEQFF. The CDR3 nucleotides are TGTGCCAGCAGTCCAAGACAGGGGATATACAATGAGCAGTTCTTC.

Written as DNA, the CDR3 is TGTGCCAGCAGGAGTGGACCGGTTGAAGCTTTCTTT. Translated: CASRSGPVEAFF. This chain uses TRBV28 with TRBJ1-1; no firm D call. The germline gives CDR1 MDHEN, CDR2 SYDVKM. Trimming took off 6 bases at V and 7 bases at J, with 12 bases between the two ends. The CDR3 has 12 amino acids.

There are a few counts of this clone. This chain joins TRBV7-6 and TRBJ2-7, with TRBD1 as a possible D gene (6 bases). Germline V lookup: CDR1 SGHVS, CDR2 FNYEAQ. Trimming pared 6 bases from V and 2 bases from J, leaving 14 bases between. The CDR3 consists of 14 residues. The CDR3 sequence: CASSPQGMAYEQYF. For the CDR3, the DNA is TGTGCCAGCAGTCCACAGGGAATGGCCTACGAGCAGTACTTC.

This chain connects TRBV11-3 to TRBJ2-7; 9 nucleotides agree with TRBD1. Trimming at V came to 1 base and at J to 9 bases, leaving 4 bases not matched to a gene. Germline loops: CDR1 SGHNT, CDR2 YENEEA. There are 13 residues in the CDR3. The CDR3 nucleotides read TGTGCCAGCAGCTTAGGGACAGGGGATCGGCAGTACTTC. As protein: CASSLGTGDRQYF.

This clone was detected once. The J gene is TRBJ2-3, the V gene TRBV28; 8 positions match TRBD1. Trimming at V came to 6 bases and at J to 0 bases, leaving 14 bases not matched to a gene. Germline V gene lookup returns CDR1 MDHEN and CDR2 SYDVKM. This CDR3 has 18 amino acids. The CDR3 protein is CASSRPEVRDRSTDTQYF. Written as DNA, the CDR3 is TGTGCCAGCAGCAGACCAGAAGTCCGGGACAGGAGCACAGATACGCAGTATTTT.

The rearrangement links TRBV9 to TRBJ2-1; D remains ambiguous. The CDR3 runs to 16 residues. Trimming removed 6 bases from V and 1 base from J, with 17 bases in between. CDR1 SGDLS and CDR2 YYNGEE come from the germline V gene. Written as DNA, the CDR3 is TGTGCCAGCACCCCCAGTGGCTACCCATCCTACAATGAGCAGTTCTTC. It translates to CASTPSGYPSYNEQFF.

This clone has only a few counts. The rearrangement joins TRBV28 to TRBJ2-1; possible D gene TRBD1, 5 bases. This CDR3 has 14 amino acids. Trimming pared 7 bases from V and 2 bases from J, leaving 12 bases between. Germline-derived CDR1 and CDR2 are MDHEN and SYDVKM. CDR3 region: CASMQGRAYNEQFF. The CDR3 bases are TGTGCCAGCATGCAGGGAAGGGCCTACAATGAGCAGTTCTTC.

J is TRBJ2-7 and V is TRBV7-9; 8 bases match TRBD2. The CDR3 length is 13 residues. Germline CDR1 reads SEHNR; CDR2 reads FQNEAQ (reference sequence). J gave up 4 bases and V 5 bases, and 4 bases lay outside the gene matches. In nucleotides, the CDR3 is TGTGCCAGCAGCGGCCCGGGAGGGTACGAGCAGTACTTC. The encoded protein is CASSGPGGYEQYF.

This chain joins TRBV29-1 and TRBJ2-6; TRBD2 aligns across 8 bases. CDR3 length: 15 amino acids. Germline V lookup: CDR1 SQVTM, CDR2 ANQGSEA. V shed 6 bases, J shed 2 bases, and the junction held 6 bases outside the gene matches. CDR3 sequence: CSVPGGPPGANVLTF. In DNA, the CDR3 is TGCAGCGTCCCGGGAGGGCCCCCTGGGGCCAACGTCCTGACTTTC.

The chain carries TRBV7-8 and TRBJ2-7; D call uncertain. Trimming pared 2 bases from V and 6 bases from J, leaving 8 bases between. Germline CDR1 is SGHVS and CDR2 is FQNEAQ. This CDR3 region has 12 residues. CDR3 protein: CASSLIDGEQYF. The CDR3 nucleotides read TGTGCCAGCAGCTTAATTGATGGCGAGCAGTACTTC. The full variable domain, its missing parts supplied by reference TRBV7-8 and TRBJ2-7, is GAGVSQSPRYKVAKRGQDVALRCDPISGHVSLFWYQQALGQGPEFLTYFQNEAQLDKSGLPSDRFFAERPEGSVSTLKIQRTQQEDSAVYLCASSLIDGEQYFGPGTRLTVT.

This chain links TRBV30 with TRBJ2-4; no firm D call. The V end was cut by 2 bases, the J end by 0 bases, with 8 bases between. Germline CDR1 and CDR2: GTSNPN and SVGIG (reference sequence). The CDR3 sequence is 14 residues long. The CDR3 loop is CAWSTGVAKNIQYF. Written as DNA, the CDR3 is TGTGCCTGGAGTACCGGAGTAGCCAAAAACATTCAGTACTTC. Full variable domain (remainder filled in from reference TRBV30 and TRBJ2-4): SQTIHQWPATLVQPVGSPLSLECTVEGTSNPNLYWYRQAAGRGLQLLFYSVGIGQISSEVPQNLSASRPQDRQFILSSKKLLLSDSGFYLCAWSTGVAKNIQYFGAGTRLSVL.

This clone was found a few times. The gene calls are TRBV27 and TRBJ1-5; 10 bases match TRBD1. V shed 5 bases, J shed 6 bases, and the junction held 4 bases outside the gene matches. Germline values: CDR1 MNHEY, CDR2 SMNVEV (reference sequence). The CDR3 sequence is 14 residues long. Here the CDR3 reads CASSDRGRGQPQHF. As DNA, the CDR3 is TGTGCCAGCAGTGACAGGGGGCGCGGTCAGCCCCAGCATTTT.

V and J are TRBV28 and TRBJ2-3; no clear D gene. Germline V gene lookup returns CDR1 MDHEN and CDR2 SYDVKM. The CDR3 runs to 14 residues. V dropped 7 bases and J dropped 1 base, with 12 bases sitting between them. CDR3 DNA: TGTGCCAGCACCGCCGGAATGGGCACAGATACGCAGTATTTT. Translating gives CASTAGMGTDTQYF.

This chain links TRBV7-9 with TRBJ1-1, with D possibly matching TRBD1 (6 bases). Per germline, CDR1 SEHNR and CDR2 FQNEAQ (reference sequence). The ends were cut back, 5 bases at V and 4 bases at J, with 17 bases in the middle. The CDR3 runs to 15 residues. This CDR3 reads CASSRGGVGGTEAFF. CDR3 sequence (DNA): TGTGCCAGCAGCCGAGGGGGGGTGGGTGGCACTGAAGCTTTCTTT. The entire variable domain, with the rest obtained from reference TRBV7-9 and TRBJ1-1, is as follows: DTGVSQNPRHKITKRGQNVTFRCDPISEHNRLYWYRQTLGQGPEFLTYFQNEAQLEKSRLLSDRFSAERPKGSFSTLEIQRTEQGDSAMYLCASSRGGVGGTEAFFGQGTRLTVV.

The rearrangement links TRBV9 to TRBJ2-3, with D perhaps given as TRBD1 or TRBD2 (5 bases each). The CDR3 totals 17 residues. Germline V gives CDR1 SGDLS, CDR2 YYNGEE. Trimming left V 4 bases short and J 4 bases short, with 22 bases between. The CDR3 DNA sequence: TGTGCCAGCAGCCTCGGGACCTTCCTTTCTGGGGCAGATACGCAGTATTTT. This codes for CASSLGTFLSGADTQYF.

The chain has TRBV5-4 and TRBJ2-5; D gene uncertain. The CDR3 covers 12 residues. Trimming removed 3 bases from V and 2 bases from J, with 5 bases in between. The germline V gene has CDR1 SGHNT and CDR2 YYREEE (reference sequence). CDR3 nucleotides: TGTGCCAGCAGCTCGTCACAAGAGACCCAGTACTTC. Translation gives CASSSSQETQYF.

This clone has a single count. The chain employs TRBV6-5 and TRBJ2-7, with D perhaps matching TRBD2 (5 bases). Deletions cut 0 bases from V and 5 bases from J, with 5 bases between. The CDR3 is made up of 12 amino acids. Germline CDR1 reads MNHEY; CDR2 reads SVGAGI. CDR3 in amino acids: CASSYSGDEQYF. The CDR3 DNA is TGTGCCAGCAGTTACTCCGGGGACGAGCAGTACTTC.

J is TRBJ2-7 and V is TRBV30, with D possibly matching TRBD2 (6 bases). This CDR3 is built from 11 residues. Germline CDR1 reads GTSNPN; CDR2 reads SVGIG (reference sequence). The ends were cut back, 8 bases at V and 2 bases at J, with 10 bases in the middle. The CDR3 DNA sequence: TGTGCCGGCGGGAACCCCTACGAGCAGTACTTC. It is translated as CAGGNPYEQYF.

The chain joins TRBV11-2 to TRBJ2-7; 7 bases line up with TRBD2. The CDR3 has 17 residues. The junction had 16 bases not matched to a gene; V was cut back by 1 base and J by 7 bases. Germline-derived CDR1 and CDR2 are SGHAT and FQNNGV. The CDR3 region has the DNA TGTGCCAGCAGCTTAGCGGGGGGACGAGGGCTCGTCGAGGAGCAGTACTTC. It translates to CASSLAGGRGLVEEQYF.

The chain carries TRBV5-1 and TRBJ2-7; either TRBD1 or TRBD2 may supply D (5 bases each). Trimming removed 0 bases at V and 4 bases at J, with 17 bases between. CDR1 SGHRS and CDR2 YFSETQ come from the germline V gene. The CDR3 consists of 16 residues. The chain's CDR3 is CASSLGVDRGVYEQYF. The DNA of the CDR3 is TGCGCCAGCAGCTTGGGAGTAGACCGAGGGGTATACGAGCAGTACTTC.

The rearrangement joins TRBV9 to TRBJ1-4, with TRBD1 matching over 8 bases. V trimming: 2 bases; J trimming: 6 bases; junction bases outside the gene matches: 12. CDR1 SGDLS and CDR2 YYNGEE come from the germline V gene. The CDR3 loop spans 17 amino acids. CDR3 DNA sequence: TGTGCCAGCAGCGTCTCACAGGGGGAGGTCTCCGATGAAAAACTGTTTTTT. It translates to CASSVSQGEVSDEKLFF.

The chain links TRBV28 to TRBJ2-3, with TRBD1 matching over 7 bases. The CDR3 runs 16 residues. Germline V CDR1 and CDR2: MDHEN, SYDVKM. Trimming took 2 bases from V and 3 from J; bases not matched to a gene: 8. The CDR3 sequence is CASSLPLDRRTDTQYF. In DNA, the CDR3 is TGTGCCAGCAGTTTACCCTTGGACAGGAGGACAGATACGCAGTATTTT.